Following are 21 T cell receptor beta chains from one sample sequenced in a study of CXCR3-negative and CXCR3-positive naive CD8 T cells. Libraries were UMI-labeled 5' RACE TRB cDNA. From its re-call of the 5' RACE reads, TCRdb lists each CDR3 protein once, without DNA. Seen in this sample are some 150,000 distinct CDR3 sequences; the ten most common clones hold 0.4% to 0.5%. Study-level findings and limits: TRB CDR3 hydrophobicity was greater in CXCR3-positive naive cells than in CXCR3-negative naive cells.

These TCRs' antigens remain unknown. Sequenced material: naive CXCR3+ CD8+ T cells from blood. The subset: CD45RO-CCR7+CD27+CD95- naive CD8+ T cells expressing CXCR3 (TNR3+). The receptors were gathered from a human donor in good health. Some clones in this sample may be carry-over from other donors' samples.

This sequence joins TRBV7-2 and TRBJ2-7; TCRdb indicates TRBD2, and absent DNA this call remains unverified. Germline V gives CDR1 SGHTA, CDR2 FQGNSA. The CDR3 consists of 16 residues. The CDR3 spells CAITGLAGVRIYEQYF.

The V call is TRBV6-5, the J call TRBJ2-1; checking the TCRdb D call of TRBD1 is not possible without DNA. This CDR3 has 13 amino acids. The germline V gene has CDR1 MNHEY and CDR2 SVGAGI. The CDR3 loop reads CASSYPGTGEQFF.

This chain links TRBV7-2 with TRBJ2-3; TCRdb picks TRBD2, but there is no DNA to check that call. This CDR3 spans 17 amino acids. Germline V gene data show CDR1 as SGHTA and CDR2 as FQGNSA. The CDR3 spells CASSPVPGLAGVDTQYF.

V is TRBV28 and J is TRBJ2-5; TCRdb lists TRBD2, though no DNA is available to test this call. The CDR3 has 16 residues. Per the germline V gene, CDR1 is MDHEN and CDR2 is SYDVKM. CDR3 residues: CASSTRASGGLETQYF. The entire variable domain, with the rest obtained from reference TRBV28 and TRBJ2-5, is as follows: DVKVTQSSRYLVKRTGEKVFLECVQDMDHENMFWYRQDPGLGLRLIYFSYDVKMKEKGDIPEGYSVSREKKERFSLILESASTNQTSMYLCASSTRASGGLETQYFGPGTRLLVL.

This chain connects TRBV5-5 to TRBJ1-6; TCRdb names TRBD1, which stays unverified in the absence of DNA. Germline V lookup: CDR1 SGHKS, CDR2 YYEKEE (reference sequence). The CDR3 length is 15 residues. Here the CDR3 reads CASGDRVERNSPLHF.

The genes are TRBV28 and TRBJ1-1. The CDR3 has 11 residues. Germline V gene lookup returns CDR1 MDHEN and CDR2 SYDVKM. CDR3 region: CASSPRTEAFF.

The chain's CDR3 is CASSYRDGDFTRRNTQYF. This chain connects TRBV28 to TRBJ2-3; TCRdb gives TRBD1 as the D gene, but with no DNA this cannot be confirmed. The length of the CDR3 is 18 residues. Germline V CDR1 and CDR2: MDHEN, SYDVKM.

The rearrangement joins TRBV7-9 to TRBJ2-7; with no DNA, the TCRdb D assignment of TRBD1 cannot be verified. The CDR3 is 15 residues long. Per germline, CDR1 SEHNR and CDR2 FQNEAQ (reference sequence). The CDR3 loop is CASTISGGRPYEQYF.

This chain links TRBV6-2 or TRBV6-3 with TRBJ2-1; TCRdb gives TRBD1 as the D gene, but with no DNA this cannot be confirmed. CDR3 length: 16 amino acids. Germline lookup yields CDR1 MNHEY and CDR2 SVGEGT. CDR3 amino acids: CASSYSEGQGGNEQFF.

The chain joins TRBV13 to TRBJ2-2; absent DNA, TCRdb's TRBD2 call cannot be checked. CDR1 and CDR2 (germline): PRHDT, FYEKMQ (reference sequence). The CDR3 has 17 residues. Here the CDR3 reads CASSLATGLALGGELFF. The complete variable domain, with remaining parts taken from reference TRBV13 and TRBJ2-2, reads AAGVIQSPRHLIKEKRETATLKCYPIPRHDTVYWYQQGPGQDPQFLISFYEKMQSDKGSIPDRFSAQQFSDYHSELNMSSLELGDSALYFCASSLATGLALGGELFFGEGSRLTVL.

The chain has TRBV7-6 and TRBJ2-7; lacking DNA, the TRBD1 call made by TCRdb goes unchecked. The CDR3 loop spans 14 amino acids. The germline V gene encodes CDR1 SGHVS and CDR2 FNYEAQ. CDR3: CASSFEGQGYEQYF.

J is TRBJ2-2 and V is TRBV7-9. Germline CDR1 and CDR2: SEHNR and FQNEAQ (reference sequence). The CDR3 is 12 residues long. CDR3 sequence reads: CASSSSIGELFF.

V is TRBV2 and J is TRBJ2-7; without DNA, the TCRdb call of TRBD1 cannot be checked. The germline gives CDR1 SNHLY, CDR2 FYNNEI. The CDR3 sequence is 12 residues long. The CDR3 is CASSTTGLAPLF.

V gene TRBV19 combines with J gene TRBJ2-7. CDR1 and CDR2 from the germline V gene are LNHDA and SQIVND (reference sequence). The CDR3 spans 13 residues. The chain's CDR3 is CASGVRFPNEQYF.

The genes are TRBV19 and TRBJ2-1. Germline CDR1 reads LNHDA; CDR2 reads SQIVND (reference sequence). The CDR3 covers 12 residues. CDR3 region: CASIDSHNEQFF.

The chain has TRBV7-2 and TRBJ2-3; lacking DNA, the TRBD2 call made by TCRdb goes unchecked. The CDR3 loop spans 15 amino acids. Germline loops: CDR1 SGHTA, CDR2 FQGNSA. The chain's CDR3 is CASSAGLARTDTQYF.

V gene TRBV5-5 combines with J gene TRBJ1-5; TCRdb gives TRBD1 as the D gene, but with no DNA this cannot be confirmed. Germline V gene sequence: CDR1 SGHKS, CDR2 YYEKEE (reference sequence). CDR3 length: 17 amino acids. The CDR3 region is CASSPSLLGTTNQPQHF.

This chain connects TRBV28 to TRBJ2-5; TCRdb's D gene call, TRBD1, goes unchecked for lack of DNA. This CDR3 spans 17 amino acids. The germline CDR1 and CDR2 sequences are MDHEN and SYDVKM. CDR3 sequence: CASPPSKVGVWQETQYF.

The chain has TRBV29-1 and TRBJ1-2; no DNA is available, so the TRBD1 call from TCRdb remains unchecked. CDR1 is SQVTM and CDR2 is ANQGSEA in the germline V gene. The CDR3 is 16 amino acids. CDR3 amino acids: CSVEGLPGEVNYGYTF.

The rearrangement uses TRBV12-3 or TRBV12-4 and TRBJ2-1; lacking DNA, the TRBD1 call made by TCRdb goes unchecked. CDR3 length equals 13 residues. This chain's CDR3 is CASSKGGHNEQFF.

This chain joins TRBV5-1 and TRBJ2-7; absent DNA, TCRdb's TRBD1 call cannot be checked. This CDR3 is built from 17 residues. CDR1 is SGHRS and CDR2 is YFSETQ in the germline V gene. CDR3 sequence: CASSAKSRRDTTYEQYF.